This TCR beta chain was recorded in a study of metastatic and nonmetastatic thyroid tumors (dated by TCRdb to the early 2020s). About the investigation overall: For patients with malignant and with benign thyroid disease, the researchers compared repertoires between peripheral blood samples and tumor or nodule tissue samples. Broad study findings and their caveats: TCR beta diversity was reported as significantly higher in malignant tumors than in benign nodules, in both blood and tumor samples.

Including the terminal cysteine and phenylalanine, the CDR3 comprises 12 residues. CDR3 DNA is the only sequence kept; it has 36 bases, read in frame from the first base. Looking up the germline V gene (reference sequence) yields CDR1 GTSNPN and CDR2 SVGIG. Remarks on this clone: What this receptor recognizes is not known. An end of the junction does not agree with germline; a read error may underlie this.

No patient had received any treatment before thyroid surgery. The study retrospectively analysed patient clinical samples collected from the early 2010s to the late 2010s using T-cell receptor beta sequencing. To prepare the library, PCR was applied. The reads were generated on an Illumina HiSeq 4000. The TCR beta-chain CDR3 region of each patient was profiled by high-throughput sequencing. The original pipeline was this. A classifier to discriminate distant-metastatic papillary thyroid cancer patients was built from CDR3 differences across clinicopathological groups. The Shannon index was used to measure repertoire diversity, and the Morisita-Horn index was used to measure how similar tumor and blood repertoires were. TCRdb trimmed the raw reads at Q25, called clones with MiXCR and kept productive beta chains. The V and J calls shown here were made by TCRdb, not taken from the authors' results. This sample gives 20,000 to 25,000 clones in total; 20% of them show up just once. 25% to 35% of the sample lies in the top ten.

Sequencing was done on a sample of blood. The sequence derives from a female donor with papillary thyroid cancer or a benign thyroid nodule (not recorded which). Some clones in this sample may be carry-over from other donors' samples. The sequence links TRBV30 to TRBJ1-6; the D gene lacks a confident call. The nucleotide sequence is given as TGTGCCTGGAGGGGCGGGGATTCGCCCCTCCACTTT. This yields the protein CAWRGGDSPLHF. The reference TRBV30 and TRBJ1-6 proteins fill in what lies around the CDR3, so the full variable domain reads SQTIHQWPATLVQPVGSPLSLECTVEGTSNPNLYWYRQAAGRGLQLLFYSVGIGQISSEVPQNLSASRPQDRQFILSSKKLLLSDSGFYLCAWRGGDSPLHFGNGTRLTVT.